The clone carrying this T cell receptor (beta chain) was recorded a few times. The protocol was immunoSEQ multiplex PCR, while the TCRdb copy is restricted to in-frame clones and leaves out a portion. The sample records tens of thousands of clones, 86% being singletons. This sample is drawn from a study of blood T cell repertoires in COVID-19. Trimming took off 6 bases at V and 4 bases at J, with 9 bases between the two ends. The CDR3 is 12 amino acids. Per germline, CDR1 MNHEY and CDR2 SVGAGI. The sample taken for sequencing was peripheral blood. This clonotype originated in a middle-aged man with active COVID-19. The genes are TRBV6-5 and TRBJ1-1, with D perhaps TRBD1 (6 bases). CDR3 region: CASSAGATEAFF. The CDR3 region has the DNA TGTGCCAGCAGCGCGGGGGCCACTGAAGCTTTCTTT.